Below, one TCR beta chain is given with its context. Antigen unknown. V was clipped by 4 bases and J by 4 bases; unmatched bases: 9. This CDR3 has 15 residues. Per the germline V gene, CDR1 is MGHRA and CDR2 is YSYEKL. The time point denotes: newly diagnosed GD, antithyroid drugs for less than 3 months. The TCR library was made from RNA extracted from PBMCs. From each patient, around 10 milliliters of peripheral blood was drawn and collected into an EDTA anticoagulant tube. These data are taken from a study of regulatory T cells in long-lasting Graves disease. Construction of the TCR beta libraries employed iRepertoire HTBI primers in conjunction with Arm-PCR of CDR3 regions. Authors' processing steps: About 60 TRBV and roughly 13 TRBJ segments were identified across samples. TCRdb processed the multiplex PCR reads anew with MiXCR; each CDR3 protein has one entry. These V and J calls are TCRdb output, not the study's own analysis. This table has about 560,000 distinct CDR3 sequences, more than 15% appearing once.

The study's findings and limits: Persistent Graves' disease cases displayed lower TCR diversity than newly diagnosed ones.

This sample was also put to use in a study of T cells in Graves' hyperthyroidism and ophthalmopathy.

The sequence was obtained from a man younger than 35 with Graves disease. The material was peripheral blood mononuclear cells (PBMCs), obtained at new diagnosis, from a patient treated with antithyroid drugs. V and J are TRBV4-1 and TRBJ1-1; 7 bases agree with TRBD1. The CDR3 DNA sequence: TGCGCCAGCAGCCGATCCGGACCAGGGGGCACTGAAGCTTTCTTT. This gives the protein CASSRSGPGGTEAFF.